A selection of T cell receptor beta chains follows, all from one sample in a study of blood T cells in healthy people across ages. MiXCR, applied by TCRdb to the 5' RACE reads, yields one record per CDR3 protein. The sample gives some 900,000 distinct CDR3 sequences, roughly 48% of which show up once; about an eighth is in the top ten. The sequenced sample consisted of blood. These TCRs come from a man aged 25 to 40 in good health. Both conserved end residues are part of each CDR3. The D gene is left open where the match is weak. Only part of the rows carry a size: once, few, many, or a class if the clone is expanded.

CDR3nt: TGTGCCAGCAGGAAACAGGGATCGAAGACCCAGTACTTC
CDR3aa: CASRKQGSKTQYF
abundance: .
j_gene: TRBJ2-5
v_gene: TRBV28
d_gene: .

CDR3nt: TGTGCCTGGAGCATTCACGCAAATCAGCCCCAGCATTTT
CDR3aa: CAWSIHANQPQHF
abundance: .
j_gene: TRBJ1-5
v_gene: TRBV30
d_gene: .

CDR3nt: TGTGCCAGCAGCGAGGCGACAGGCCCGGAGACCCAGTACTTC
CDR3aa: CASSEATGPETQYF
abundance: .
j_gene: TRBJ2-5
v_gene: TRBV9
d_gene: .

CDR3nt: TGTGCCAGCAGTCTAGGACAGGGAGGTAATTCGCCCCTCCACTTT
CDR3aa: CASSLGQGGNSPLHF
abundance: .
j_gene: TRBJ1-6
v_gene: TRBV6-6
d_gene: TRBD1

CDR3nt: TGCAGTGCTAGAGGGGGCTGGCGAGGCTACACCTTC
CDR3aa: CSARGGWRGYTF
abundance: .
j_gene: TRBJ1-2
v_gene: TRBV20-1
d_gene: .

CDR3nt: TGTGCCAGCAGCAGAGGCCAGGGGGCGACTGAAGCTTTCTTT
CDR3aa: CASSRGQGATEAFF
abundance: many
j_gene: TRBJ1-1
v_gene: TRBV13
d_gene: TRBD1

CDR3nt: TGTGCCAGCTTATATATTAGCACAGATACGCAGTATTTT
CDR3aa: CASLYISTDTQYF
abundance: few
j_gene: TRBJ2-3
v_gene: TRBV2
d_gene: .

CDR3nt: TGTGCCAGCAGTGACTTGGGGGCGCATGGCTACACCTTC
CDR3aa: CASSDLGAHGYTF
abundance: .
j_gene: TRBJ1-2
v_gene: TRBV25-1
d_gene: .

CDR3nt: TGTGCCAGCAGCTTACTCCCGGGTCCTTACACAGATACGCAGTATTTT
CDR3aa: CASSLLPGPYTDTQYF
abundance: few
j_gene: TRBJ2-3
v_gene: TRBV11-1
d_gene: .

CDR3nt: TGTGCCAGCAGCTTAATAGGGGGGGGGCCGTACAATGAGCAGTTCTTC
CDR3aa: CASSLIGGGPYNEQFF
abundance: .
j_gene: TRBJ2-1
v_gene: TRBV7-3
d_gene: .

CDR3nt: TGTGCCAGCAGATCGGAAGGGGGTCCTTGGGGCACAGATACGCAGTATTTT
CDR3aa: CASRSEGGPWGTDTQYF
abundance: many
j_gene: TRBJ2-3
v_gene: TRBV11-1
d_gene: .

CDR3nt: TGTGCCAGCAGCCAAGATCGGCAGGTCTACGAGCAGTACTTC
CDR3aa: CASSQDRQVYEQYF
abundance: few
j_gene: TRBJ2-7
v_gene: TRBV4-2
d_gene: .

CDR3nt: TGTGCCAGCAGCCAAGCAGCGCAGTATTTT
CDR3aa: CASSQAAQYF
abundance: few
j_gene: TRBJ2-3
v_gene: TRBV14
d_gene: .

CDR3nt: TGTGCCAGCAGTTCAGAAAAAGGGGGCGTCTATGGCTACACCTTC
CDR3aa: CASSSEKGGVYGYTF
abundance: few
j_gene: TRBJ1-2
v_gene: TRBV28
d_gene: TRBD1